Below are 13 T cell receptor beta chains sequenced from a single sample in a study of early T cells in non-severe SARS-CoV-2 infection. Using its own MiXCR run on the 5' RACE reads, TCRdb lists one record per CDR3 protein. The sample lists about 35,000 distinct CDR3 sequences, almost 5.5% occurring once. Specimen: whole blood, collected at baseline. Every receptor here comes from an adult who was a healthcare worker with PCR-confirmed SARS-CoV-2 infection or an uninfected control (not recorded which).

This clonotype was observed a few times. The rearrangement uses TRBV4-1 and TRBJ2-2, with 9 bases fitting TRBD1. Unmatched junction bases numbered 10, after V lost 1 base and J lost 1 base. This CDR3 is 19 amino acids long. Germline lookup yields CDR1 MGHRA and CDR2 YSYEKL. This CDR3 reads CASSQGGSGQGRNTGELFF. Written as DNA, the CDR3 is TGCGCCAGCAGCCAAGGGGGTTCGGGACAGGGACGGAACACCGGGGAGCTGTTTTTT.

The chain joins TRBV14 to TRBJ1-1; D may be TRBD1 (6 bases). This CDR3 region has 14 residues. The germline V gene has CDR1 SGHDN and CDR2 FVKESK. The ends were cut back, 1 base at V and 3 bases at J, with 9 bases in the middle. DNA for the CDR3: TGTGCCAGCAGCCAAGGAGGGGGGTACACTGAAGCTTTCTTT. Amino acid sequence: CASSQGGGYTEAFF.

V and J are TRBV11-2 and TRBJ2-5; TRBD2 is a possible D gene (5 bases). Trimming removed 0 bases from V and 5 bases from J, with 13 bases in between. The CDR3 consists of 15 residues. CDR1 and CDR2 from the germline V gene are SGHAT and FQNNGV. For the CDR3, the DNA is TGTGCCAGCAGCTTAGATCCCGACACTAGGGAGACCCAGTACTTC. Translated: CASSLDPDTRETQYF.

There are many counts of this clonotype. The J gene is TRBJ2-7, the V gene TRBV28; weak D call: TRBD2 (5 bases). Germline CDR1 MDHEN, CDR2 SYDVKM. Trimming took off 4 bases at V and 1 base at J, with 17 bases between the two ends. The CDR3 has 16 residues. The CDR3 DNA sequence: TGTGCCAGCAGTTCCTCTGACTCCAAGCGGTCCTACGAGCAGTACTTC. Translating it yields CASSSSDSKRSYEQYF.

This clonotype was seen many times. The rearrangement joins TRBV4-3 to TRBJ2-1; D may be TRBD1 (7 bases). The V gene's germline CDR1 is LGHNA and CDR2 YSLEER. The V gene lost 3 bases and the J gene lost 9 bases, with 18 bases spanning the gap. This CDR3 spans 15 amino acids. As DNA, the CDR3 is TGCGCCAGCAGCCAGGCGGGGCAGGGGGTTATTGAGCAGTTCTTC. Its translation: CASSQAGQGVIEQFF.

V gene TRBV6-2 or TRBV6-3 combines with J gene TRBJ1-2; the D is unclear. Germline CDR1 reads MNHEY; CDR2 reads SVGEGT. CDR3 length equals 12 residues. Deletions cut 2 bases from V and 6 bases from J, with 7 bases between. CDR3 loop: CASSYVVNGYTF. DNA of the CDR3: TGTGCCAGCAGTTACGTTGTGAATGGCTACACCTTC.

Ten or more counts support this clonotype. The V gene is TRBV29-1, the J gene TRBJ1-1; the D is unclear. The CDR3 is 14 amino acids. CDR1 SQVTM and CDR2 ANQGSEA come from the germline V gene. V lost 5 bases and J 4 bases, leaving 17 bases between the germline ends. In DNA form, the CDR3 reads TGCAGCGTTTCCAGAAGGGAAGTGGGCACTGAAGCTTTCTTT. Translating it yields CSVSRREVGTEAFF.

CDR3 region: CATSETRDPLDTQYF. CDR3 bases: TGTGCCACCAGTGAAACCCGGGACCCGCTCGATACGCAGTATTTT. This sequence joins TRBV24-1 and TRBJ2-3; D might be TRBD1 or TRBD2, each matching 5 bases. The germline V gene encodes CDR1 KGHDR and CDR2 SFDVKD. V shed 4 bases and J shed 6 bases, with 16 bases lying between them. This CDR3 comprises 15 residues.

At least ten counts were recorded for this clonotype. The V call is TRBV29-1, the J call TRBJ2-1; D may be TRBD2 (6 bases). The V and J ends lost 1 base and 9 bases respectively, with 10 bases between them. This CDR3 has 12 amino acids. CDR1 is SQVTM and CDR2 is ANQGSEA in the germline V gene. In DNA form, the CDR3 reads TGCAGCGTTGAAGCAATGCGGGGTGAGCAGTTCTTC. Its translation is CSVEAMRGEQFF.

This clonotype was seen more than once but under ten times. The rearrangement joins TRBV28 to TRBJ1-2; perhaps TRBD1 as D (5 bases). CDR1 and CDR2 (germline): MDHEN, SYDVKM. Trimming pared 5 bases from V and 4 bases from J, leaving 17 bases between. This CDR3 contains 15 residues. CDR3 nucleotides: TGTGCCAGCAGTGAAAGCACAGGACCGGCCTATGGCTACACCTTC. It encodes CASSESTGPAYGYTF.

This clonotype has a handful of counts. This sequence joins TRBV11-2 and TRBJ2-1, with TRBD2 identical over 10 bases. Germline CDR1 reads SGHAT; CDR2 reads FQNNGV. V trimming: 1 base; J trimming: 0 bases; junction bases outside the gene matches: 12. The CDR3 extends over 20 amino acids. The CDR3 bases are TGTGCCAGCAGCTTAGGATATGTACTAGCGGGGCTGAGCTCCTACAATGAGCAGTTCTTC. Its translation is CASSLGYVLAGLSSYNEQFF.

At least ten counts were recorded for this clonotype. The chain links TRBV18 to TRBJ2-7; TRBD1 matches at 9 bases. Germline V gene data show CDR1 as KGHSH and CDR2 as LQKENI. This CDR3 is 14 amino acids long. V was pared by 5 bases and J by 3 bases, with 5 bases of the junction left unmatched. The DNA of the CDR3 is TGTGCCAGCTCATTGACAGGGGGTAACTACGAGCAGTACGTC. Its translation: CASSLTGGNYEQYV.

This clonotype was observed at least ten times. This sequence joins TRBV24-1 and TRBJ2-2, with D unresolved. V shed 9 bases and J shed 6 bases, with 10 bases lying between them. CDR1 is KGHDR and CDR2 is SFDVKD in the germline V gene. The CDR3 spans 12 residues. CDR3 sequence (DNA): TGTGCCACCTCACGCTTGTCCGGGGAGCTGTTTTTT. Its translation: CATSRLSGELFF.